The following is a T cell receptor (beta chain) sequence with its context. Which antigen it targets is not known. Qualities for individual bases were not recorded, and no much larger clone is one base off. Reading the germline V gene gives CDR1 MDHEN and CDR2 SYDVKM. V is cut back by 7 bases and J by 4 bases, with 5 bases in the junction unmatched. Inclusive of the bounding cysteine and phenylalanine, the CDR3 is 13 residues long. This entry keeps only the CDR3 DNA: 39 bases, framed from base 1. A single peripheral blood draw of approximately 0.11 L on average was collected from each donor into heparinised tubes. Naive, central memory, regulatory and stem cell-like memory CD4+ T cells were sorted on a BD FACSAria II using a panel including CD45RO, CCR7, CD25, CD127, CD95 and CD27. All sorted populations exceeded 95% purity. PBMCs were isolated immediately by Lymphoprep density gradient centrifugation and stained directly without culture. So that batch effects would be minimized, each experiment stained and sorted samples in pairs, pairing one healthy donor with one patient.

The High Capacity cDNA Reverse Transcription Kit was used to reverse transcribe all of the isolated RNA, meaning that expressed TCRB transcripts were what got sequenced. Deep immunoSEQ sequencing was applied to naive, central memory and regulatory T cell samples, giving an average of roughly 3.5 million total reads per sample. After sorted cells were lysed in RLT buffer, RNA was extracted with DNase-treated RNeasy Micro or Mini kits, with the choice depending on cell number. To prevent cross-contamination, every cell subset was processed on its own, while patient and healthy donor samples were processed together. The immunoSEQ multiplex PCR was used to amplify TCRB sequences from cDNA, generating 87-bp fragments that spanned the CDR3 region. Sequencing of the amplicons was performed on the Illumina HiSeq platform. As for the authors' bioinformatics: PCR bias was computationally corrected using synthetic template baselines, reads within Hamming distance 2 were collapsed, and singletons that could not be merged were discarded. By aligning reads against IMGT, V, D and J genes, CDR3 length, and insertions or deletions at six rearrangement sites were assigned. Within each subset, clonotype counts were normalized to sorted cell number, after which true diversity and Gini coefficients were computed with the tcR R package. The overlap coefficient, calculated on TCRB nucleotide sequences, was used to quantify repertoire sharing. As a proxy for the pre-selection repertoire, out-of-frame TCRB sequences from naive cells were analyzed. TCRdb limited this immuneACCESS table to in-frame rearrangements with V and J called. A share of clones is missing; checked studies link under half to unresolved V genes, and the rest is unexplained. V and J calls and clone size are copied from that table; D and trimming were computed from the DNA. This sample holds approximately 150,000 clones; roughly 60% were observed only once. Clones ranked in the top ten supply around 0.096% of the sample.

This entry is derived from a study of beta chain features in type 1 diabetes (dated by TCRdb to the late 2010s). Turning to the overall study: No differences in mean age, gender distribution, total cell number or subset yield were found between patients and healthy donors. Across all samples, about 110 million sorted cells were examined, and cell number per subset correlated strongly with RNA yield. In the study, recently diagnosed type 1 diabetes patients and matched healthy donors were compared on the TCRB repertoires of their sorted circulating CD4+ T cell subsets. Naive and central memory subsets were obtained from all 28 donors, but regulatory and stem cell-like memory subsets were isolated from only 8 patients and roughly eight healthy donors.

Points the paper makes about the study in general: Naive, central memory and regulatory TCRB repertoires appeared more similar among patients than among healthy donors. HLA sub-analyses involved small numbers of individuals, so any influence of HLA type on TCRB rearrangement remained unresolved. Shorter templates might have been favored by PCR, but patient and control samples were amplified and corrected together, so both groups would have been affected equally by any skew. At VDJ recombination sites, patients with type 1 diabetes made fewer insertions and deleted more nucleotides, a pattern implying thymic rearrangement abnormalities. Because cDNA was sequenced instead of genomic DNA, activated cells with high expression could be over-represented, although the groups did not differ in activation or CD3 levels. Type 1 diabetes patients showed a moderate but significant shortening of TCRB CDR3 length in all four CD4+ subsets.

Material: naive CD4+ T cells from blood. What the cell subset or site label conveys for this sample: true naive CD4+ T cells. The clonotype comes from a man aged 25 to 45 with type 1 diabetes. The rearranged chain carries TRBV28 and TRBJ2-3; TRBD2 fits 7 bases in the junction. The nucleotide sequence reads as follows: TGTGCCAGCAACGGGGGAGGGCCAGATACGCAGTATTTT. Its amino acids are CASNGGGPDTQYF. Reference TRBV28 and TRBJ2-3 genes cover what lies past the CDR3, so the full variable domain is DVKVTQSSRYLVKRTGEKVFLECVQDMDHENMFWYRQDPGLGLRLIYFSYDVKMKEKGDIPEGYSVSREKKERFSLILESASTNQTSMYLCASNGGGPDTQYFGPGTRLTVL.